This T cell receptor (beta chain) was profiled in a study of Ad26.COV2.S vaccination and SARS-CoV-2 variants. Study as a whole: Doses of Ad26.COV2.S were injected into muscle once or twice, 56 days apart.

To note about this clone: Its target is not known.

Treatment given: some 20 received Ad26.COV2.S at low or high dose, single or two shots; about 5 received placebo; per-sample allocation not given. Specimen acquisition occurred on day 63 following the initial vaccine or placebo injection. Broader study findings: Substantial breadth was reportedly displayed by spike-specific CD8+ and CD4+ T cell responses after vaccination.

Method: immunoSEQ multiplex PCR; TCRdb's copy keeps in-frame clones and lacks some. The sample consists of about 350,000 clones, around 88% of them appearing once. The CDR3 consists of 14 residues. Per germline, CDR1 LGHDT and CDR2 YNNKEL (reference sequence). Trimming left V 4 bases short and J 2 bases short, with 8 bases between. The sequence was obtained from a person aged 18-60 years who received the Ad26.COV2.S COVID-19 vaccine or a placebo. Here the sequenced sample was peripheral blood, taken in a trial of Ad26.COV2.S vaccine versus placebo. The V and J genes are TRBV3-1 (or the pseudogene TRBV3-2) and TRBJ1-4, with D possibly being TRBD1 (5 bases). CDR3 sequence: CASSLGLTNEKLFF. The CDR3 nucleotides read TGTGCCAGCAGCCTGGGACTGACTAATGAAAAACTGTTTTTT.